These 17 T cell receptor beta chains were all obtained from the same sample, sequenced in a study of control samples from healthy donors and cancer patients. The method was immunoSEQ multiplex PCR; TCRdb's version includes in-frame clones alone and lacks a portion of them. The sample has tens of thousands of clones, 75% to 90% seen once. Sequenced material: blood. These receptor sequences come from a man aged 55 to 70 in good health.

J is TRBJ1-3 and V is TRBV19; no definite D call. V was trimmed by 3 bases and J by 3 bases, leaving 3 bases between them. The CDR3 loop spans 12 amino acids. Germline-derived CDR1 and CDR2 are LNHDA and SQIVND (reference sequence). DNA of the CDR3: TGTGCCAGTAGTATGGATGGAAACACCATATATTTT. Protein sequence: CASSMDGNTIYF.

This sequence joins TRBV29-1 and TRBJ1-3; a possible D gene is TRBD1 (5 bases). The ends were cut back, 7 bases at V and 0 bases at J, with 13 bases in the middle. From germline, CDR1 is SQVTM and CDR2 ANQGSEA. The CDR3 totals 14 residues. The chain's CDR3 is CSALADSSGNTIYF. The CDR3 DNA follows: TGCAGCGCGCTGGCAGACAGCTCTGGAAACACCATATATTTT.

The chain employs TRBV30 and TRBJ1-6; no clear D. Trimming pared 2 bases from V and 1 base from J, leaving 9 bases between. This CDR3 spans 15 amino acids. Germline V gene data show CDR1 as GTSNPN and CDR2 as SVGIG (reference sequence). CDR3 DNA: TGTGCCTGGAGTTTATTGGTATCCTATAATTCACCCCTCCACTTT. This translates into CAWSLLVSYNSPLHF.

This sequence joins TRBV6-5 and TRBJ2-1; 10 bases align to TRBD1. Germline trimming cut 4 bases from V and 10 bases from J; bases unmatched to any gene: 4. The germline V gene has CDR1 MNHEY and CDR2 SVGAGI. The CDR3 is made up of 13 amino acids. The CDR3, as DNA: TGTGCCAGCAGTTCCCGGGACAGGGGCGAGCAGTTCTTC. As protein: CASSSRDRGEQFF.

V is TRBV19 and J is TRBJ1-2; the D gene is possibly TRBD1 (5 bases). CDR1 LNHDA and CDR2 SQIVND come from the germline V gene (reference sequence). V gave up 6 bases and J gave up 7 bases, with 21 bases separating them. The CDR3 consists of 15 residues. The CDR3: CASSTYGRGRRGYTF. DNA of the CDR3: TGTGCCAGTAGCACCTACGGACGGGGCCGGCGTGGCTACACCTTC.

V gene TRBV7-9 combines with J gene TRBJ2-5, with D perhaps matching TRBD2 (6 bases). V shed 1 base and J shed 9 bases, with 12 bases lying between them. The germline V gene has CDR1 SEHNR and CDR2 FQNEAQ (reference sequence). The CDR3 runs to 13 residues. CDR3 nucleotide sequence: TGTGCCAGCAGCTTAGGGGGTACGGGGGCCCAGTACTTC. The encoded protein is CASSLGGTGAQYF.

The J gene is TRBJ2-7, the V gene TRBV27; D gene unclear. This CDR3 spans 13 amino acids. Deletions cut 6 bases from V and 2 bases from J, with 11 bases between. CDR1 and CDR2 from the germline V gene are MNHEY and SMNVEV (reference sequence). CDR3 region: CASSSAATYEQYF. The CDR3, as DNA: TGTGCCAGCAGCTCGGCGGCGACCTACGAGCAGTACTTC.

The chain joins TRBV29-1 to TRBJ1-2, with 7 positions matching TRBD1. Germline CDR1 is SQVTM and CDR2 is ANQGSEA. J lost 4 bases, V lost 4 bases, and 6 bases had no gene match. CDR3 length: 13 amino acids. CDR3 in amino acids: CSVASGGTYGYTF. CDR3 DNA: TGCAGCGTTGCTTCAGGGGGTACCTATGGCTACACCTTC.

V usage is TRBV7-3 and J usage is TRBJ2-1; the match to TRBD1 covers 7 bases. V trimming: 6 bases; J trimming: 1 base; junction bases outside the gene matches: 9. The length of the CDR3 is 16 residues. The germline V gene encodes CDR1 SGHTA and CDR2 FQGTGA. The CDR3 DNA reads as TGTGCCAGCAGTCCAAATCCAGGGGGATCCTACAATGAGCAGTTCTTC. It codes for CASSPNPGGSYNEQFF.

This chain links TRBV6-5 with TRBJ1-5; D uncertain. Germline lookup yields CDR1 MNHEY and CDR2 SVGAGI. This CDR3 spans 15 amino acids. The V end lost 0 bases, the J end lost 1 base, and 7 bases lay between the germline ends. Here the CDR3 reads CASSYSIWSNQPQHF. The CDR3 coding sequence is TGTGCCAGCAGTTACTCGATTTGGAGCAATCAGCCCCAGCATTTT.

V gene TRBV19 combines with J gene TRBJ2-6; possibly TRBD1 for D (6 bases). The germline CDR1 and CDR2 sequences are LNHDA and SQIVND (reference sequence). CDR3 size: 14 residues. V lost 11 bases and J 5 bases, leaving 16 bases between the germline ends. CDR3 in amino acids: CASKDSSRANVLTF. As DNA, the CDR3 is TGTGCCTCCAAGGACAGCTCACGGGCCAACGTCCTGACTTTC.

As for this clone: One junction end disagrees with the germline gene, perhaps due to a read error. V and J are TRBV28 and TRBJ2-2, with 12 bases that match TRBD2. The CDR3 is 16 amino acids. Germline assignment: CDR1 MDHEN and CDR2 SYDVKM. CDR3 loop: CASTPSGGVNTGGLFF. The DNA of the CDR3 is TGTGCCAGCACCCCTAGCGGGGGGGTAAACACCGGGGGGCTGTTTTTT.

The chain employs TRBV19 and TRBJ1-5; 9 nucleotides line up with TRBD1. Germline V gene data show CDR1 as LNHDA and CDR2 as SQIVND (reference sequence). This CDR3 comprises 15 residues. V shed 6 bases, J shed 4 bases, and the junction held 7 bases outside the gene matches. DNA of the CDR3: TGTGCCAGTAGGCCGGGACAGGGCCCGAATCAGCCCCAGCATTTT. Its translation is CASRPGQGPNQPQHF.

This chain links TRBV4-2 with TRBJ1-1, with a possible D match to TRBD1 (5 bases). The CDR3 sequence is 15 residues long. Germline V lookup: CDR1 LGHNA, CDR2 YNFKEQ. Trimming removed 4 bases at V and 1 base at J, with 13 bases between. Here the CDR3 reads CASSPNRGPNTEAFF. CDR3 in DNA: TGTGCCAGCAGCCCTAACCGGGGACCGAACACTGAAGCTTTCTTT.

The V and J genes are TRBV19 and TRBJ1-3; TRBD1 matches 9 bases. Trimming cost V 4 bases and J 0 bases; bases outside gene matches: 13. The CDR3 is 19 amino acids. CDR1 is LNHDA, CDR2 SQIVND, per germline (reference sequence). The CDR3 DNA sequence: TGTGCCAGTAGTACCGGGACAGGGAGGCTCTTTGGCTCTGGAAACACCATATATTTT. Protein product: CASSTGTGRLFGSGNTIYF.

The V gene is TRBV28, the J gene TRBJ1-2; unclear D gene. This CDR3 has 13 residues. Germline V CDR1 and CDR2: MDHEN, SYDVKM. V lost 5 bases, J lost 6 bases, and 13 bases lay in between. For the CDR3, the DNA is TGTGCCAGCAGTACCCGTCCTAGGAATGGCTACACCTTC. Its protein product is CASSTRPRNGYTF.

The rearrangement uses TRBV4-1 and TRBJ1-4; D is unresolved. The V gene lost 0 bases and the J gene lost 0 bases, with 5 bases spanning the gap. The CDR3 spans 15 residues. Germline loops: CDR1 MGHRA, CDR2 YSYEKL. CDR3 sequence reads: CASSQDGSTNEKLFF. For the CDR3, the DNA is TGCGCCAGCAGCCAAGACGGATCAACTAATGAAAAACTGTTTTTT.